The TCR beta chain described here comes from a study of blood T cell repertoires in COVID-19. At the level of the study: The United States, Italy and Spain supplied acute and convalescent COVID-19 samples. Nucleic acid was either cDNA or gDNA, and it came from T cells, B-cell-depleted T cells, or PBMCs.

Profiled with immunoSEQ multiplex PCR; TCRdb holds only in-frame clones, not every one. The sample has tens of thousands of clones, about 88% seen once. The germline V gene encodes CDR1 KGHDR and CDR2 SFDVKD. V shed 1 base and J shed 1 base, with 12 bases lying between them. The length of the CDR3 is 16 residues. This chain links TRBV24-1 with TRBJ1-1; the D gene is possibly TRBD1 (5 bases). The TCR originated in a human donor in a cohort sampled during active COVID-19. Sequencing input: peripheral blood. CDR3 sequence: CATSDLGRDPNTEAFF. The CDR3 DNA reads TGTGCCACCAGTGATTTAGGGCGGGACCCGAACACTGAAGCTTTCTTT.